This T cell receptor beta chain was captured in a study of radiation and T cells in renal cell carcinoma (dated by TCRdb to between 2020 and 2021). For context, the study as a whole: In total, about 51 samples underwent TCR beta sequencing: 25 or so tumors plus 27 peripheral blood samples. The last blood draw occurred 4 weeks after radiation, at the same time as nephrectomy. Across all 50 or so samples, 4,016,671 unique CDR3 nucleotide sequences, encoding 2,658,974 unique CDR3 amino acid sequences, were identified.

Here is what the overall study found, with its caveats: Because pretreatment tumor biopsies were not available, the baseline intratumoral presence of clonotypes could not be determined. Effects of radiation dose or scheduling on the TCR repertoire could not be addressed with the single-armed trial design. In blood, the top tumor clonotypes increased between baseline and 2 weeks post-radiation and then shrank by 4 weeks, which suggests that tumor-resident clones expanded only transiently. Blood repertoire dynamics were not followed beyond 4 weeks after treatment.

TCR beta libraries were generated from genomic DNA with the immunoSEQ kit, following the manufacturer's recommendations. For library preparation, a first multiplex PCR was performed with proprietary primers, followed by a second PCR in which unique barcodes were added, and bead cleanups were performed after each round. Each sample batch included a kit-provided positive control reaction and a negative control reaction. The final libraries were assessed on an Agilent 4200 TapeStation D1000 ScreenTape, pooled by volume, and quantified by qPCR. An Illumina NextSeq500 fitted with a MidOutput 150-cycle cartridge performed the sequencing, running 156 Read1 cycles and 15 Index1 cycles with the kit's custom primers. The pooled library was loaded at about 1 pM with approximately 20% PhiX control spiked in. The study's processing was this. Vendor-processed data were analyzed in R, and a clonotype was defined as all T cells sharing the same CDR3 nucleotide sequence. For clone abundance analyses, frequencies were normalized to the 10,000 most abundant clones per sample. Public T cell clones, averaging fewer than five per sample, were removed before analysis. A difference in abundance of at least 32-fold between compartments was used to define tumor-enriched and baseline blood-enriched clonotypes. A beta-binomial differential abundance model was applied to find clonotypes that expanded or contracted between blood time points. Similarity between tumor and blood repertoires was quantified using the Baroni-Urbani and Buser coefficient, and groups were compared with two-tailed Wilcoxon tests in R. Imported from immuneACCESS, the table was reduced by TCRdb to in-frame sequences with V and J called. These copies leave out some clones; in studies compared against another copy, an unresolved V gene accounts for under half, and the cause of the remainder is not known. D and trimming were read from the DNA, whereas the V and J calls and clone size are those reported in that table. The sample contains about 86,000 clones, 85% of them found a single time. The top ten clonotypes cover 9.4% of the sample.

The meaning of the sample's time point label: blood 4 weeks post-SBRT, at nephrectomy. The treatment or condition label here, explained by the study, means: 15 Gy SBRT to primary tumor, nephrectomy 4 weeks later. Samples were obtained from a clinical trial, in which 15 Gy stereotactic body radiation therapy was delivered to primary renal cell carcinomas and nephrectomy was performed 4 weeks later. To follow tumor-enriched clonotypes, serial peripheral blood was collected from radiation-treated patients at baseline and at 2 weeks and 4 weeks after SBRT. All patients had renal cell carcinoma with clear cell pathology. The QIAamp DNA Blood Mini Kit (Qiagen) was used to prepare genomic DNA for TCR sequencing. The analyses included only samples that passed all quality control checks. The germline V gene yields SGHVS for CDR1 and FQNEAQ for CDR2. Compared with germline, V lacks 7 bases and J lacks 7 bases; bases without a gene match: 12. From cysteine to phenylalanine, the CDR3 is 15 amino acids long. The entry retains the CDR3 DNA only, 45 bases that are in frame from base 1.

This clone was detected only once. The specificity of this receptor is unknown. No qualities accompany the bases; no much larger clone lies one base away. The source of this sequence is a man aged 45-65 years with renal cell carcinoma. Sequences were derived from blood, sampled from a patient whose treatment included radiotherapy and nephrectomy. The chain is assembled from TRBV7-8 and TRBJ1-1; 10 bases in the middle match TRBD1. The CDR3 protein is CASIETGGVTGEAFF. The nucleotide sequence is TGTGCCAGCATCGAGACAGGGGGCGTCACAGGTGAAGCTTTCTTT.